The present entry profiles one T cell receptor (beta chain) with its context. Its antigen is undetermined. Each donor was a Caucasian adult residing in Nashville, Tennessee. Measured with immunoSEQ multiplex PCR; TCRdb has only the in-frame clones, and not every one. The sample holds a few hundred thousand clones, over 70% seen once. The sample comes from a study of shared clonotypes between healthy human individuals. Background on the study: Researchers assigned three CD4 naive, three CD4 memory, two CD8 naive and one CD8 memory plate to each donor. Regarding the study as a whole: Among the subsets, naive ones generally showed larger estimated richness than memory ones. A handful of donors had around 5% of their naive CD4 clonotypes in common.

This clonotype was sampled from a man younger than 45 in good health. Input material: memory CD4+ T cells sorted from blood. Subset meaning: CD45RA-negative fraction.

This CDR3 reads CASSLGTPSYNEQFF. CDR3 DNA sequence: TGTGCCAGCAGCCTCGGTACTCCCTCCTACAATGAGCAGTTCTTC. V is TRBV7-2 and J is TRBJ2-1; D unresolved. V lost 5 bases to trimming and J lost 0 bases, with 11 bases between them. CDR1 is SGHTA, CDR2 FQGNSA, per germline. The CDR3 totals 15 residues.